Listed below are T cell receptor beta chains from one sample, sequenced in a study of cytomegalovirus exposure and HLA in healthy donors. Only in-frame clones appear in the TCRdb table, and some are missing; sequencing was by immunoSEQ multiplex PCR. Found here are over 100,000 clones, 50% to 75% of them singletons; the top ten hold 6.5% to 9.5%. Source material: PBMCs. The source of these receptors is a woman in her 40s in good health and CMV-seropositive. Both conserved end residues are part of each CDR3. A D gene is named only where the DNA matches it firmly. Size is omitted from some rows. Given values are once, few, many or a class for expanded clones.

v_gene,abundance,d_gene,j_gene,CDR3nt,CDR3aa
TRBV6-4,NA,TRBD2,TRBJ2-1,TGTGCCAGCAGCCCGGGACTAGCGACCGAGCAGTTCTTC,CASSPGLATEQFF
TRBV6-1,NA,NA,TRBJ2-5,TGTGCCAGCAGACAACAGGGTAGGGAGACCCAGTACTTC,CASRQQGRETQYF
TRBV9,NA,NA,TRBJ2-1,TGTGCCAGCAGCGTAGAGGGAACCCCCCGGGGGAGCGCGGGCAATGAGCAGTTCTTC,CASSVEGTPRGSAGNEQFF
TRBV13,NA,TRBD2,TRBJ2-3,TGTGCCAGCAGCAGAGCTAGCGGGGGCACAGATACGCAGTATTTT,CASSRASGGTDTQYF
TRBV5-1,NA,TRBD1,TRBJ1-4,TGCGCCAGCAGCCTTGGGGATGGGACAGGGCGGGGGACGCTGTTTTTT,CASSLGDGTGRGTLFF
TRBV30,few,NA,TRBJ1-2,TGTGCCTGGACTGGGCCCTCTCTGAATGGCTACCCCTTC,CAWTGPSLNGYPF
TRBV6-1,NA,NA,TRBJ1-2,TGTGCCAGCAGGCCGGACAGTAACTATGGCTACACCTTC,CASRPDSNYGYTF
TRBV5-1,once,TRBD1,TRBJ1-1,TGCGCCAGCAGCTTGGCCGTCCTACGGGACAGGCGACTTTCCGACATGAACACTGAAGCTTTCTTT,CASSLAVLRDRRLSDMNTEAFF
TRBV7-9,NA,TRBD1,TRBJ1-2,TGTGCCAGCAGCTTACGGGATCAGGGGGCGAACTATGGCTACACCTTC,CASSLRDQGANYGYTF
TRBV7-9,NA,NA,TRBJ1-2,TGTGCCAGCAGCTTTGGAGGGTTCGAGGACTATGGCTACACCTTC,CASSFGGFEDYGYTF
TRBV7-9,NA,NA,TRBJ2-5,TGTGCCAGCAGCTCGCGGAAGCAAGAGACCCAGTACTTC,CASSSRKQETQYF
TRBV28,NA,TRBD1,TRBJ1-3,TGTGCCAGCAGTTCTACTGACAGGGACTCTGGAAACACCATATATTTT,CASSSTDRDSGNTIYF
TRBV29-1,NA,NA,TRBJ1-1,TGCAGCGCCACTAATCTGGGTTTCGCTTTCTTT,CSATNLGFAFF
TRBV7-9,few,NA,TRBJ2-2,TGTGCCAGCGCGGTCAGCCGGGGTACCGGGGAGCTGTTTTTT,CASAVSRGTGELFF
TRBV29-1,NA,NA,TRBJ1-5,TGCAGCGTGCTGGCAGAACTAAATCAGCCCCAGCATTTT,CSVLAELNQPQHF
TRBV15,once,NA,TRBJ1-5,TGTGCCACCAGCAGAGGGCAGGATTATCAGCCCCAGCATTTT,CATSRGQDYQPQHF
TRBV18,NA,TRBD1,TRBJ1-4,TGTGCCAGCTCACCACCGGGACAGACAGGAGAAAAACTGTTTTTT,CASSPPGQTGEKLFF
TRBV25-1,NA,TRBD1,TRBJ1-4,TGTGCCAGCAGTGGGACAGGGGAGTCGGCTAATGAAAAACTGTTTTTT,CASSGTGESANEKLFF
TRBV28,NA,TRBD2,TRBJ2-2,TGTGCCAGCAGTTTATTGGCGGGAGACACCGGGGAGCTGTTTTTT,CASSLLAGDTGELFF
TRBV4-1,NA,TRBD1,TRBJ1-1,TGCGCCAGCAGCCAAGAGGACAGGGGATCTGAAGCTTTCTTT,CASSQEDRGSEAFF
TRBV7-9,NA,TRBD1,TRBJ1-4,TGTTCCAGCAGCCTTAGGCGACAGGGCGTGAATGAAAAACTGTTTTTT,CSSSLRRQGVNEKLFF
TRBV6-1,few,NA,TRBJ1-5,TGTGCCAGCATTGGACAGAATCAGCCCCAGCATTTT,CASIGQNQPQHF
TRBV5-1,once,NA,TRBJ2-2,TGCGCCAGCAGCTTGGCAGGGTCCCGCAACACCGGGGAGCTGTTTTTT,CASSLAGSRNTGELFF
TRBV30,NA,NA,TRBJ1-2,TGTGCCTGGAGTGTAAAGTCAGGTCGCTATGGCTACACCTTC,CAWSVKSGRYGYTF
TRBV19,NA,TRBD2,TRBJ2-1,TGTGCCAGTAAGCGGGAGAGCTCCTACAATGAGCAGTTCTTC,CASKRESSYNEQFF
TRBV27,NA,TRBD1,TRBJ2-1,TGTGCCAGCCGAATAACAGGGGTGGATGAGCAGTTCTTC,CASRITGVDEQFF
TRBV11-3,few,NA,TRBJ2-7,TGTGCCAGCAGCTTAGGCGAGGGAGGCGAGCAGTACTTC,CASSLGEGGEQYF
TRBV27,few,NA,TRBJ1-1,TGTGCCAGCAGTCCGAAACCACAGGGAATAACTGAAGCTTTCTTT,CASSPKPQGITEAFF
TRBV5-6,few,NA,TRBJ2-1,TGTGCCAGCAGCTTGAAGGAGGGATGGAACAATGAGCAGTTCTTC,CASSLKEGWNNEQFF
TRBV18,NA,NA,TRBJ2-7,TGTGCCAGCTCACCACGGACAGCGAGCTCCTACGAGCAGTACTTC,CASSPRTASSYEQYF
TRBV19,NA,TRBD1,TRBJ2-3,TGTGCCAGTAGTATTCAGGCAGGGGGCTGGGGAGATACGCAGTATTTT,CASSIQAGGWGDTQYF
TRBV5-4,once,NA,TRBJ2-5,TGTGCCAGCAGCCAAGGACAGATCCAAGAGACCCAGTACTTC,CASSQGQIQETQYF
TRBV6-5,NA,TRBD1,TRBJ2-1,TGTGCCAGCGGGGGACAGTTCTACAATGAGCAGTTCTTC,CASGGQFYNEQFF